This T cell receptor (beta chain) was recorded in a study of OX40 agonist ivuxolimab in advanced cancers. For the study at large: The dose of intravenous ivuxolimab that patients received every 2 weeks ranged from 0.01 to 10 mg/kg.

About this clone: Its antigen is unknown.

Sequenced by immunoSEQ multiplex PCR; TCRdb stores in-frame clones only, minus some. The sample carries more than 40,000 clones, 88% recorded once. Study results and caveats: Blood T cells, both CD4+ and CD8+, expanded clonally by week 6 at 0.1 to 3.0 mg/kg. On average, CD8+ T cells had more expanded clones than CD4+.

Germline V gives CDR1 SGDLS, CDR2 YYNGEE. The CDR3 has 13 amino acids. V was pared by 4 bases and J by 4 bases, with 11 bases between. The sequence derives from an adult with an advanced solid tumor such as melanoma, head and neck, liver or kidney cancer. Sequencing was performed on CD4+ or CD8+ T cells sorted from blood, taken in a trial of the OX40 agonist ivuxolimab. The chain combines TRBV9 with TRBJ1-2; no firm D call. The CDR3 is CASSSSGGYGYTF. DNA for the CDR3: TGTGCCAGCAGCTCATCAGGAGGCTATGGCTACACCTTC.